The clone carrying this TCR beta chain has just a few counts. This sample is part of a study of human T cells and chemical hapten exposure. The CDR3 covers 14 residues. CDR1 is KGHDR, CDR2 SFDVKD, per germline. The ends lost 5 bases at V and 0 bases at J; junction bases unmatched: 1. Described time point: pre-sensitization, week 0. Treatment indicated: therapeutic diphenylcyclopropenone sensitization with weekly scalp DPC. Using its own MiXCR run on the RACE reads, TCRdb lists one record per CDR3 protein. The sample records around 300,000 distinct CDR3 sequences, approximately 5.8% being singletons. The origin of this receptor is a woman aged 18-29 years with alopecia areata. Some clones in this sample may be carry-over from other donors' samples. The genes are TRBV24-1 and TRBJ1-1; 8 bases align to TRBD1. The sample in question was whole blood, obtained in connection with sensitization to the hapten diphenylcyclopropenone (DPC). The CDR3 spells CATSAGGMNTEAFF. The CDR3 bases are TGTGCCACCAGTGCAGGGGGCATGAACACTGAAGCTTTCTTT.